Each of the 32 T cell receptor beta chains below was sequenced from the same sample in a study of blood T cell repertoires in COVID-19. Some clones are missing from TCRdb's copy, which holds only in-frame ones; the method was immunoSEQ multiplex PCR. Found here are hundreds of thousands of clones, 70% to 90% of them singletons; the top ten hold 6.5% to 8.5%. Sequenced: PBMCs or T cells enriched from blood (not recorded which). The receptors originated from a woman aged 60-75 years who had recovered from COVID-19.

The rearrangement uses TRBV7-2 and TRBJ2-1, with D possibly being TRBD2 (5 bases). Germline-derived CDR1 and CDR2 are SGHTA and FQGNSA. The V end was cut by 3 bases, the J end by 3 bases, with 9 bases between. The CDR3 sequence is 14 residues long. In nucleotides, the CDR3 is TGTGCCAGCAGCTTCGACTACCTCTACAATGAGCAGTTCTTC. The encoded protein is CASSFDYLYNEQFF. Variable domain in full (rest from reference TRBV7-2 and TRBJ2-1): GAGVSQSPSNKVTEKGKDVELRCDPISGHTALYWYRQSLGQGLEFLIYFQGNSAPDKSGLPSDRFSAERTGGSVSTLTIQRTQQEDSAVYLCASSFDYLYNEQFFGPGTRLTVL.

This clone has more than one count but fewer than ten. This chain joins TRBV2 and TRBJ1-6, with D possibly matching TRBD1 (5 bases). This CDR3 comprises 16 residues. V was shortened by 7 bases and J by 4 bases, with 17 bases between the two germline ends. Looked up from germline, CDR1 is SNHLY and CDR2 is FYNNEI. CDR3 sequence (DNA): TGTGCCAGCAAGCAGGGCCCTACGAATTATAATTCACCCCTCCACTTT. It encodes CASKQGPTNYNSPLHF.

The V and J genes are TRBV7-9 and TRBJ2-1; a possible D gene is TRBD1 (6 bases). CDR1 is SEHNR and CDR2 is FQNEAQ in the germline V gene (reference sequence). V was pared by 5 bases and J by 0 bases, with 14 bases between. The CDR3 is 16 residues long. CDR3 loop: CASSPAGESSYNEQFF. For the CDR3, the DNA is TGTGCCAGCAGCCCCGCAGGGGAGAGCTCCTACAATGAGCAGTTCTTC. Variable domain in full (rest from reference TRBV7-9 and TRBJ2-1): DTGVSQNPRHKITKRGQNVTFRCDPISEHNRLYWYRQTLGQGPEFLTYFQNEAQLEKSRLLSDRFSAERPKGSFSTLEIQRTEQGDSAMYLCASSPAGESSYNEQFFGPGTRLTVL.

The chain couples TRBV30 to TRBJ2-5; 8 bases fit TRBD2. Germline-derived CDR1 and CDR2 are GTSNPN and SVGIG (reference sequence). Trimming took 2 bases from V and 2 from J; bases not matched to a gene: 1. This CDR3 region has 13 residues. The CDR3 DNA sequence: TGTGCCTGGAGTCAGCGGGGGCAAGAGACCCAGTACTTC. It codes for CAWSQRGQETQYF. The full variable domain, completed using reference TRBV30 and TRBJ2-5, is SQTIHQWPATLVQPVGSPLSLECTVEGTSNPNLYWYRQAAGRGLQLLFYSVGIGQISSEVPQNLSASRPQDRQFILSSKKLLLSDSGFYLCAWSQRGQETQYFGPGTRLLVL.

The CDR3 here is CASQVPSAGSYNEQFF. The CDR3 coding sequence is TGTGCCAGCCAGGTTCCCTCAGCGGGGTCCTACAATGAGCAGTTCTTC. The chain employs TRBV2 and TRBJ2-1; 7 bases are a match to TRBD2. V shed 8 bases and J 1 base; nucleotides not matched to a gene: 11. The CDR3 covers 16 residues. Germline V gene lookup returns CDR1 SNHLY and CDR2 FYNNEI. The variable domain in full, completed from reference TRBV2 and TRBJ2-1, reads EPEVTQTPSHQVTQMGQEVILRCVPISNHLYFYWYRQILGQKVEFLVSFYNNEISEKSEIFDDQFSVERPDGSNFTLKIRSTKLEDSAMYFCASQVPSAGSYNEQFFGPGTRLTVL.

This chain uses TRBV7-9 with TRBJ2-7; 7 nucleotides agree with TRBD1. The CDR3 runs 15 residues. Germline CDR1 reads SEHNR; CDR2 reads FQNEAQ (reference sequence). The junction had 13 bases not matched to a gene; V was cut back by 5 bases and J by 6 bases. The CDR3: CASSLRQGRKGEQYF. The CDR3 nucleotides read TGTGCCAGCAGCCTCAGACAGGGAAGGAAAGGCGAGCAGTACTTC.

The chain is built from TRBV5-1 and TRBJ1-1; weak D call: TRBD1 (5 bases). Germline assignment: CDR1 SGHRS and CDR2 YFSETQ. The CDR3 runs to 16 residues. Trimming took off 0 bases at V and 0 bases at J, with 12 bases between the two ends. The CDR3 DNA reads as TGCGCCAGCAGCTTGGGCAGGGCTATCCTGAACACTGAAGCTTTCTTT. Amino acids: CASSLGRAILNTEAFF. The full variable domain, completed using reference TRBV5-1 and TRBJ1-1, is KAGVTQTPRYLIKTRGQQVTLSCSPISGHRSVSWYQQTPGQGLQFLFEYFSETQRNKGNFPGRFSGRQFSNSRSEMNVSTLELGDSALYLCASSLGRAILNTEAFFGQGTRLTVV.

CDR3 residues: CASSLGRGDGFF. As DNA, the CDR3 is TGTGCCAGCAGCTTGGGGCGGGGAGATGGGTTCTTC. The rearrangement uses TRBV5-4 and TRBJ2-1, with D tentatively TRBD2 (6 bases). This CDR3 region has 12 residues. Between the trimmed V and J ends, which lost 0 bases and 15 bases, there was a span of 13 bases. Germline loops: CDR1 SGHNT, CDR2 YYREEE (reference sequence).

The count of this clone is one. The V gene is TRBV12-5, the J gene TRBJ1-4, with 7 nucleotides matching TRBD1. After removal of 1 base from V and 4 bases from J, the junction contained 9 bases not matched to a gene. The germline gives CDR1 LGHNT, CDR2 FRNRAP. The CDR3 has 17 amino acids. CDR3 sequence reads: CASGLADWDRYNEKLFF. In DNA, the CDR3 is TGTGCTAGTGGTTTGGCAGATTGGGACAGATATAATGAAAAACTGTTTTTT.

In DNA form, the CDR3 reads TGTGCCAGCAGACAGTTCAAGAACACTGAAGCTTTCTTT. Amino acid sequence: CASRQFKNTEAFF. The rearrangement links TRBV6-5 to TRBJ1-1; D is unclear. The CDR3 is 13 residues long. V was cut by 6 bases and J by 1 base, with 9 bases left in between. Germline loops: CDR1 MNHEY, CDR2 SVGAGI.

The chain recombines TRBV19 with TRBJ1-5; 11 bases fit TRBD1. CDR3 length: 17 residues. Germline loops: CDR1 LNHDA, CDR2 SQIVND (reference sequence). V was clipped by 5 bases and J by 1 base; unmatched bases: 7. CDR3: CASSSRTGGISNQPQHF. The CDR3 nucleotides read TGTGCCAGTAGTTCGCGGACAGGGGGCATAAGCAATCAGCCCCAGCATTTT.

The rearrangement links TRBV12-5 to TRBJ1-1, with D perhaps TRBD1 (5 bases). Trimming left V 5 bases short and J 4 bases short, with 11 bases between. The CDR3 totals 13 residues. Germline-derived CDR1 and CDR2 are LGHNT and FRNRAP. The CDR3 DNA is TGTGCTAGTGGTACGTTTCAGGGCACTGAAGCTTTCTTT. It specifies CASGTFQGTEAFF. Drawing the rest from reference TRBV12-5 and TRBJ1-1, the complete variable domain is DARVTQTPRHKVTEMGQEVTMRCQPILGHNTVFWYRQTMMQGLELLAYFRNRAPLDDSGMPKDRFSAEMPDATLATLKIQPSEPRDSAVYFCASGTFQGTEAFFGQGTRLTVV.

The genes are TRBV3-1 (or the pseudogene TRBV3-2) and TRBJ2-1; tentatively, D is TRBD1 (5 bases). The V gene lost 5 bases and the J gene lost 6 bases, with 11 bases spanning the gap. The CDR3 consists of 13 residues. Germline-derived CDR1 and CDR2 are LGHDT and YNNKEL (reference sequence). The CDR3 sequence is CASSYQGSNEQFF. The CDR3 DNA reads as TGTGCCAGCAGCTACCAGGGTTCCAATGAGCAGTTCTTC.

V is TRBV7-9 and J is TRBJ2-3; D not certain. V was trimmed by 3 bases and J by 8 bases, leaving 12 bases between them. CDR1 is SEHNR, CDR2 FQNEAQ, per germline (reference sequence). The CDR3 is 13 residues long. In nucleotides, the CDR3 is TGTGCCAGCAGCTTCGGTGAAAAACGTACGCAGTATTTT. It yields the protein CASSFGEKRTQYF. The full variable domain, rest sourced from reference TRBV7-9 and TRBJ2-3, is DTGVSQNPRHKITKRGQNVTFRCDPISEHNRLYWYRQTLGQGPEFLTYFQNEAQLEKSRLLSDRFSAERPKGSFSTLEIQRTEQGDSAMYLCASSFGEKRTQYFGPGTRLTVL.

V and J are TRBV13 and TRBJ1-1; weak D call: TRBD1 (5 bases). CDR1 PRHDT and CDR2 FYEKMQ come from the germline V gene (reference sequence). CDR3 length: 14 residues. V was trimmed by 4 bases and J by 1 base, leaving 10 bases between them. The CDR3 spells CASSWGGGNTEAFF. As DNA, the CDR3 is TGTGCCAGCAGCTGGGGCGGGGGGAACACTGAAGCTTTCTTT.

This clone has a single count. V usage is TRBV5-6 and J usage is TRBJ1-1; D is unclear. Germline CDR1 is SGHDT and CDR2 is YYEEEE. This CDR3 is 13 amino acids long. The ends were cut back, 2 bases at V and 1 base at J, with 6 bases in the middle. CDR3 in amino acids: CASSFSWNTEAFF. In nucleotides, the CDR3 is TGTGCCAGCAGCTTTAGCTGGAACACTGAAGCTTTCTTT.

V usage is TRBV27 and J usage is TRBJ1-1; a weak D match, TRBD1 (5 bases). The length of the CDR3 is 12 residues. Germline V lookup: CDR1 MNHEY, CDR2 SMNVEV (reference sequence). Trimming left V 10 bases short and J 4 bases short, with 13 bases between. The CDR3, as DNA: TGTGCCACCCTCTGGAGGGGCACTGAAGCTTTCTTT. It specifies CATLWRGTEAFF.

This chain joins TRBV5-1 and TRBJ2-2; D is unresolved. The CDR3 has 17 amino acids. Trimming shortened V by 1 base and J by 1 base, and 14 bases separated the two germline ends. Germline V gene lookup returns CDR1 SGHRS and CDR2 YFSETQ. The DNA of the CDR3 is TGCGCCAGCAGCTTGCCGGAGAAAAGGATGAACACCGGGGAGCTGTTTTTT. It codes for CASSLPEKRMNTGELFF.

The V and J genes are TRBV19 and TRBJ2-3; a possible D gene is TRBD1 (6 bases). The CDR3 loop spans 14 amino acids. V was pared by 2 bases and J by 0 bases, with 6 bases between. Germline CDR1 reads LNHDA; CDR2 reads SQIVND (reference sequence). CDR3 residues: CASSITGSTDTQYF. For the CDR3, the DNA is TGTGCCAGTAGTATAACAGGGAGCACAGATACGCAGTATTTT.

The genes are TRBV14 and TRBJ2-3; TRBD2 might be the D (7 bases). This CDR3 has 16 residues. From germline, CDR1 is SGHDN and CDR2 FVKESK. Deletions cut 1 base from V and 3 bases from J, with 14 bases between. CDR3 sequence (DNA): TGTGCCAGCAGCCAAGCCAAGGGGGGGCGGACAGATACGCAGTATTTT. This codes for CASSQAKGGRTDTQYF. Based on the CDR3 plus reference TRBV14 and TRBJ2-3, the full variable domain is EAGVTQFPSHSVIEKGQTVTLRCDPISGHDNLYWYRRVMGKEIKFLLHFVKESKQDESGMPNNRFLAERTGGTYSTLKVQPAELEDSGVYFCASSQAKGGRTDTQYFGPGTRLTVL.

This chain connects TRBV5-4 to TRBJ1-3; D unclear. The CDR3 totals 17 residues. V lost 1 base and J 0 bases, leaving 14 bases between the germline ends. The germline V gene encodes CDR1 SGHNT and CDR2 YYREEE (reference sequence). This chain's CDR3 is CASSLLLVCHSGNTIYF. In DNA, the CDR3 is TGTGCCAGCAGCTTGTTATTAGTCTGCCACTCTGGAAACACCATATATTTT.

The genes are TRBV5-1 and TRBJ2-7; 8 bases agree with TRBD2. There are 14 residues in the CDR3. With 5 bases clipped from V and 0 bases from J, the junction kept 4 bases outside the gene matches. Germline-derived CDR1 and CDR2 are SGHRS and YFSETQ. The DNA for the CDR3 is TGCGCCAGCAGGGACGGGGGGGCCTCCTACGAGCAGTACTTC. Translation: CASRDGGASYEQYF.

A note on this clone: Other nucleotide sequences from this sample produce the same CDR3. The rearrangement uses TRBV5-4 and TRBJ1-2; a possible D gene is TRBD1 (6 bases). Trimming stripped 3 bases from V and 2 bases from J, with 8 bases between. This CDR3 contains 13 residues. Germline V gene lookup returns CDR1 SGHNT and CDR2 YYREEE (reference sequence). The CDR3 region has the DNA TGTGCCAGCAGCTCAGGACAGAACTATGGCTACACCTTC. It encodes CASSSGQNYGYTF. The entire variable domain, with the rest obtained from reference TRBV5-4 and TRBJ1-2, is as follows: ETGVTQSPTHLIKTRGQQVTLRCSSQSGHNTVSWYQQALGQGPQFIFQYYREEENGRGNFPPRFSGLQFPNYSSELNVNALELDDSALYLCASSSGQNYGYTFGSGTRLTVV.

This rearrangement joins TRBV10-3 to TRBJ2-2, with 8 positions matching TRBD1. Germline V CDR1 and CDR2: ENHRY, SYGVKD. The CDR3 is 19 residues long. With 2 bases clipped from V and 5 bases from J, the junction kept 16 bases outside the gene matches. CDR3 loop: CAISEPDYWTGTSTGELFF. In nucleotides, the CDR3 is TGTGCCATCAGTGAGCCCGACTACTGGACAGGGACTTCGACCGGGGAGCTGTTTTTT.

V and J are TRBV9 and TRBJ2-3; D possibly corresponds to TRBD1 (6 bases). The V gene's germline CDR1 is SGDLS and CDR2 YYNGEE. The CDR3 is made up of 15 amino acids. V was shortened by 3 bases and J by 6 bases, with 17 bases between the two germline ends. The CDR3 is CASSDSGVLHDTQYF. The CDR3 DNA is TGTGCCAGCAGCGATTCAGGGGTGCTCCATGATACGCAGTATTTT.

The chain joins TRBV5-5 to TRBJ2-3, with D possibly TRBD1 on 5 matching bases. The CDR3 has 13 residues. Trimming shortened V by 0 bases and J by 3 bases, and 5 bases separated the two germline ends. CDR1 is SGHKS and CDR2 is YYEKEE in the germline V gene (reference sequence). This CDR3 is CASSLEGTDTQYF. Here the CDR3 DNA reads TGTGCCAGCAGCTTGGAGGGGACAGATACGCAGTATTTT.

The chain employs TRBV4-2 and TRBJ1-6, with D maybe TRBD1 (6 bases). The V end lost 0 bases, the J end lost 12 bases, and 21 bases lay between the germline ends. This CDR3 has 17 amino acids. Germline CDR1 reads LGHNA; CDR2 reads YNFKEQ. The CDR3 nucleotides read TGTGCCAGCAGCCAAGATGTGACAGGTTCGGAATTCGGACCCCTCCACTTT. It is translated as CASSQDVTGSEFGPLHF.

The CDR3 loop reads CASSESERTNQPQHF. CDR3 sequence (DNA): TGTGCCAGCAGTGAATCGGAGCGCACAAATCAGCCCCAGCATTTT. V is TRBV2 and J is TRBJ1-5; D uncertain. Germline CDR1 and CDR2: SNHLY and FYNNEI. This CDR3 has 15 amino acids. Trimming removed 2 bases from V and 4 bases from J, with 12 bases in between.

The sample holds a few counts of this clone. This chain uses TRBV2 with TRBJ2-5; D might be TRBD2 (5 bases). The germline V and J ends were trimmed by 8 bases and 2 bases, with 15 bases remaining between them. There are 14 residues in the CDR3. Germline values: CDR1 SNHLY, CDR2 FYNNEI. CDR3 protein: CASLDSVQQETQYF. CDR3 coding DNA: TGTGCCAGCCTGGACTCCGTACAGCAAGAGACCCAGTACTTC. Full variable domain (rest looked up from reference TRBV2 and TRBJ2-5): EPEVTQTPSHQVTQMGQEVILRCVPISNHLYFYWYRQILGQKVEFLVSFYNNEISEKSEIFDDQFSVERPDGSNFTLKIRSTKLEDSAMYFCASLDSVQQETQYFGPGTRLLVL.

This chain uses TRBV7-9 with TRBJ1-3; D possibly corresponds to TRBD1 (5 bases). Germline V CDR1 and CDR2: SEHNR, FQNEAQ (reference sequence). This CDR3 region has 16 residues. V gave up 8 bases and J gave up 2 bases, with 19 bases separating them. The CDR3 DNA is TGTGCCAGCCCTCCATACGGGGGGAACCCTGGAAACACCATATATTTT. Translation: CASPPYGGNPGNTIYF.

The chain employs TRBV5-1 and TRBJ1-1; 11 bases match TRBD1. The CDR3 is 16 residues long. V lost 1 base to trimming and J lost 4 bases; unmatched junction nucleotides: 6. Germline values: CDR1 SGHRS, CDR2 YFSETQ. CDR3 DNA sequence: TGCGCCAGCAGCTTGAGTTTCGGGACAGGGGGCACTGAAGCTTTCTTT. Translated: CASSLSFGTGGTEAFF.

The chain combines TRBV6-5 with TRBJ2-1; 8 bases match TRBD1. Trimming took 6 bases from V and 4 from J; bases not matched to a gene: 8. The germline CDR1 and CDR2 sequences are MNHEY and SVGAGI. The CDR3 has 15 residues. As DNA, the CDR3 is TGTGCCAGCAGCTCACAGGGGGTCGATTACAATGAGCAGTTCTTC. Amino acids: CASSSQGVDYNEQFF.